A single sample is the source of the 21 T cell receptor beta chains below, sequenced in a study of blood T cell repertoires in COVID-19. Sequencing was performed with immunoSEQ multiplex PCR; in TCRdb, only in-frame clones are kept and a portion is missing. The table has 310,000 or so clones, about nine tenths seen once. The sequencing sample was made of peripheral blood. The receptors here all came from a man aged 25 to 45 with COVID-19, enrolled during active disease.

As regards this clone: Other DNA sequences in this specimen translate into the identical CDR3. For the CDR3, the DNA is TGTGCCAGCAGCTTACGGGGGGACACTGAAGCTTTCTTT. Protein sequence: CASSLRGDTEAFF. J is TRBJ1-1 and V is TRBV7-3; D is possibly TRBD1 (5 bases). The CDR3 is 13 amino acids. CDR1 SGHTA and CDR2 FQGTGA come from the germline V gene. Trimming took 2 bases from V and 3 from J, leaving 7 bases between them.

The J gene is TRBJ1-2, the V gene TRBV4-3; the match to TRBD1 covers 9 bases. V was clipped by 1 base and J by 5 bases; unmatched bases: 11. The CDR3 runs to 17 residues. Per the germline V gene, CDR1 is LGHNA and CDR2 is YSLEER. Here the CDR3 reads CASSQVSRTGDYYGYTF. In nucleotides, the CDR3 is TGCGCCAGCAGCCAAGTTTCGAGGACAGGGGATTATTATGGCTACACCTTC.

The gene calls are TRBV6-1 and TRBJ1-2; TRBD1 aligns across 9 bases. V dropped 4 bases and J dropped 2; count of bases not matched to a gene: 8. Germline CDR1 reads MNHNS; CDR2 reads SASEGT. The CDR3 contains 16 residues. The chain's CDR3 is CASSAWGTGKNYGYTF. The CDR3 DNA reads as TGTGCCAGCAGTGCCTGGGGGACAGGGAAGAACTATGGCTACACCTTC.

The chain links TRBV29-1 to TRBJ2-5; weak D call: TRBD2 (5 bases). Trimming took off 4 bases at V and 7 bases at J, with 16 bases between the two ends. The CDR3 is 13 amino acids. CDR1 and CDR2 from the germline V gene are SQVTM and ANQGSEA. CDR3 coding DNA: TGCAGCGTTGGGGTCAGCGGCCCAAGGACCCAGTACTTC. Its protein product is CSVGVSGPRTQYF.

The chain combines TRBV9 with TRBJ1-2; 8 nucleotides agree with TRBD1. The CDR3 is 14 residues long. Losses at the gene ends were 5 bases for V and 3 bases for J; bases not matched to a gene: 6. CDR1 is SGDLS and CDR2 is YYNGEE in the germline V gene. CDR3 nucleotides: TGTGCCAGCAGTCGGGGACAGGCGGACTATGGCTACACCTTC. Its translation: CASSRGQADYGYTF.

This sequence joins TRBV9 and TRBJ2-2; TRBD2 might be the D (6 bases). Germline loops: CDR1 SGDLS, CDR2 YYNGEE. V lost 4 bases and J 1 base, leaving 14 bases between the germline ends. The CDR3 length is 16 residues. CDR3 bases: TGTGCCAGCAGCCCTAGTGGCGGGGTGAACACCGGGGAGCTGTTTTTT. It translates to CASSPSGGVNTGELFF.

DNA of the CDR3: TGTGCCAGCAAAGAACAGGGAATCAATGAGCAGTTCTTC. It codes for CASKEQGINEQFF. The chain has TRBV2 and TRBJ2-1, with D possibly matching TRBD1 (6 bases). Trimming cost V 7 bases and J 6 bases, with 13 bases left between them. The germline gives CDR1 SNHLY, CDR2 FYNNEI. CDR3 length: 13 amino acids.

The rearrangement uses TRBV5-5 and TRBJ1-6; the D is unclear. The V gene's germline CDR1 is SGHKS and CDR2 YYEKEE (reference sequence). The CDR3 extends over 14 amino acids. The ends were cut back, 0 bases at V and 7 bases at J, with 8 bases in the middle. CDR3 DNA sequence: TGTGCCAGCAGCTTGGTGGGCGGGAATTCACCCCTCCACTTT. Its translation: CASSLVGGNSPLHF.

This clone was seen a few times. The V and J genes are TRBV7-2 and TRBJ1-3; 7 positions agree with TRBD1. J lost 8 bases, V lost 0 bases, and 7 bases had no gene match. Germline V CDR1 and CDR2: SGHTA, FQGNSA. The CDR3 loop spans 15 amino acids. CDR3 sequence: CASSLAADRPDTIYF. The CDR3 bases are TGTGCCAGCAGCTTAGCCGCGGACAGGCCGGACACCATATATTTT.

The chain combines TRBV4-1 with TRBJ2-7; TRBD2 agrees at 10 bases. V was clipped by 1 base and J by 0 bases; unmatched bases: 3. Germline V CDR1 and CDR2: MGHRA, YSYEKL. The CDR3 has 16 amino acids. This CDR3 reads CASSQGASGSSYEQYF. The CDR3 DNA follows: TGCGCCAGCAGCCAAGGGGCTAGCGGGAGCTCCTACGAGCAGTACTTC.

For this clone: Other DNA sequences from this sample encode an identical CDR3 as well. The chain links TRBV4-3 to TRBJ1-3; D not resolved. V lost 0 bases and J 0 bases, leaving 6 bases between the germline ends. Germline V gene lookup returns CDR1 LGHNA and CDR2 YSLEER. The CDR3 spans 15 residues. The CDR3 loop reads CASSQDRGSGNTIYF. The CDR3 DNA reads as TGCGCCAGCAGCCAAGATCGAGGCTCTGGAAACACCATATATTTT.

The chain combines TRBV4-2 with TRBJ2-3; TRBD2 aligns across 9 bases. Germline V gene lookup returns CDR1 LGHNA and CDR2 YNFKEQ. The junction had 16 bases not matched to a gene; V was cut back by 0 bases and J by 6 bases. The CDR3 contains 19 residues. In DNA, the CDR3 is TGTGCCAGCAGCCAAGATTGGGTGGTAGCGGGGGTGAGATGGGATACGCAGTATTTT. Amino acid sequence: CASSQDWVVAGVRWDTQYF.

The CDR3 reads CATSDGTGPGGGYTF. The CDR3 bases are TGTGCCACCAGTGATGGGACAGGGCCTGGCGGCGGCTACACCTTC. The rearrangement joins TRBV24-1 to TRBJ1-2; TRBD1 matches 9 bases. This CDR3 comprises 15 residues. Germline V CDR1 and CDR2: KGHDR, SFDVKD. Germline trimming cut 3 bases from V and 8 bases from J; bases unmatched to any gene: 9.

The chain links TRBV5-1 to TRBJ2-4; 9 positions match TRBD1. The CDR3 is made up of 18 amino acids. V shed 0 bases, J shed 3 bases, and the junction held 10 bases outside the gene matches. Germline V gene data show CDR1 as SGHRS and CDR2 as YFSETQ. CDR3 coding DNA: TGCGCCAGCAGCTTGGATGACCGGGACAGGGACATCAAAAACATTCAGTACTTC. Protein sequence: CASSLDDRDRDIKNIQYF.

The rearrangement joins TRBV27 to TRBJ2-3, with D hard to call. Trimming left V 1 base short and J 1 base short, with 15 bases between. CDR1 is MNHEY and CDR2 is SMNVEV in the germline V gene (reference sequence). The CDR3 has 17 amino acids. The CDR3 here is CASSLFRSILGTDTQYF. The CDR3, as DNA: TGTGCCAGCAGTTTATTCCGATCTATCCTTGGCACAGATACGCAGTATTTT.

The chain carries TRBV10-3 and TRBJ2-1; 9 nucleotides line up with TRBD2. Germline lookup yields CDR1 ENHRY and CDR2 SYGVKD. The ends lost 6 bases at V and 4 bases at J; junction bases unmatched: 7. The CDR3 contains 15 residues. The CDR3 bases are TGTGCCATCAGCATTAGCGGGGGAGATTACAATGAGCAGTTCTTC. It translates to CAISISGGDYNEQFF.

This clone was seen only once. The V call is TRBV5-1, the J call TRBJ1-5; D remains ambiguous. This CDR3 has 13 amino acids. CDR1 is SGHRS, CDR2 YFSETQ, per germline. V gave up 4 bases and J gave up 8 bases, with 13 bases separating them. CDR3 sequence reads: CASSQGLEEPQHF. The DNA of the CDR3 is TGCGCCAGCAGCCAAGGACTGGAGGAGCCCCAGCATTTT.

With regard to this clone: Other DNA sequences in this specimen translate into the identical CDR3. CDR3 in DNA: TGTGCCAGCAGCTACAGGGGCTCTGGGGCCAACGTCCTGACTTTC. Residues: CASSYRGSGANVLTF. This chain uses TRBV7-2 with TRBJ2-6; 7 nucleotides align to TRBD1. With V trimmed by 4 bases and J by 0 bases, 0 bases remained unmatched. Germline values: CDR1 SGHTA, CDR2 FQGNSA. The CDR3 has 15 amino acids.

This chain links TRBV6-1 with TRBJ1-5; the match to TRBD1 covers 7 bases. V lost 2 bases, J lost 0 bases, and 10 bases stayed unmatched. Germline V gene lookup returns CDR1 MNHNS and CDR2 SASEGT. This CDR3 comprises 18 residues. DNA of the CDR3: TGTGCCAGCAGTGAACGCTTGGGACAGATTGATAGCAATCAGCCCCAGCATTTT. It translates to CASSERLGQIDSNQPQHF.

The chain combines TRBV9 with TRBJ2-7, with 9 bases fitting TRBD1. J gave up 7 bases and V 0 bases, and 8 bases lay outside the gene matches. The germline V gene has CDR1 SGDLS and CDR2 YYNGEE. The CDR3 length is 15 residues. The CDR3 coding sequence is TGTGCCAGCAGCGTAGGGACAGGGGCGAGCAATGAGCAGTACTTC. Its protein is CASSVGTGASNEQYF.

The J gene is TRBJ2-1, the V gene TRBV6-1; 8 nucleotides agree with TRBD1. Per germline, CDR1 MNHNS and CDR2 SASEGT. Unmatched junction bases numbered 11, after V lost 7 bases and J lost 0 bases. This CDR3 is 17 amino acids long. The CDR3 coding sequence is TGTGCCAGCACTGACAGGGGCTCCCCTAGCTCCTACAATGAGCAGTTCTTC. Encoded protein: CASTDRGSPSSYNEQFF.